Listed below are T cell receptor beta chains from one sample, sequenced in a study of cytomegalovirus exposure and HLA in healthy donors. Measured with immunoSEQ multiplex PCR; TCRdb has only the in-frame clones, and not every one. The repertoire holds some 180,000 clones, with roughly 90% as singletons. The material sequenced was PBMCs. The receptors derive from a boy aged 2 to 10 in good health and CMV-seronegative. Both conserved end residues are part of each CDR3. The D gene is left open where the match is weak. The listing skips clone size in some rows; elsewhere it reads once, few, many or a size class.

d_call: TRBD1; clone_size: -; v_call: TRBV28; j_call: TRBJ1-2; cdr3_aa: CASSQTTGFGYTF; cdr3_nt: TGTGCCAGCAGCCAAACGACAGGGTTTGGCTACACCTTC
d_call: TRBD1; clone_size: -; v_call: TRBV15; j_call: TRBJ2-5; cdr3_aa: CATSRHLDRGQETQYF; cdr3_nt: TGTGCCACCAGCAGACACCTAGACAGGGGTCAAGAGACCCAGTACTTC
d_call: -; clone_size: -; v_call: TRBV5-1; j_call: TRBJ2-1; cdr3_aa: CASSFTDGSSYNEQFF; cdr3_nt: TGCGCCAGCAGCTTCACTGACGGGAGCTCCTACAATGAGCAGTTCTTC
d_call: -; clone_size: -; v_call: TRBV6-5; j_call: TRBJ1-1; cdr3_aa: CASSYSTGDRRTEAFF; cdr3_nt: TGTGCCAGCAGTTACTCCACAGGCGACCGTCGGACTGAAGCTTTCTTT
d_call: -; clone_size: -; v_call: TRBV7-9; j_call: TRBJ2-3; cdr3_aa: CAEGADTQYF; cdr3_nt: TGTGCCGAGGGGGCAGATACGCAGTATTTT
d_call: -; clone_size: -; v_call: TRBV29-1; j_call: TRBJ2-7; cdr3_aa: CSVLIQLAPYEQYF; cdr3_nt: TGCAGCGTTCTTATCCAACTAGCTCCCTACGAGCAGTACTTC
d_call: TRBD2; clone_size: -; v_call: TRBV7-6; j_call: TRBJ2-1; cdr3_aa: CASSPGLGGGALNEQFF; cdr3_nt: TGTGCCAGCAGCCCAGGCTTGGGGGGAGGGGCTTTGAATGAGCAGTTCTTC
d_call: -; clone_size: -; v_call: TRBV25-1; j_call: TRBJ2-5; cdr3_aa: CASSEGGNIETQYF; cdr3_nt: TGTGCCAGCAGTGAGGGGGGTAATATTGAGACCCAGTACTTC
d_call: -; clone_size: -; v_call: TRBV6-1; j_call: TRBJ2-1; cdr3_aa: CASEEGPSSEQFF; cdr3_nt: TGTGCCAGCGAGGAAGGCCCTAGTAGTGAGCAGTTCTTC
d_call: TRBD1; clone_size: few; v_call: TRBV5-1; j_call: TRBJ1-5; cdr3_aa: CASSLETGEQPQHF; cdr3_nt: TGCGCCAGCAGCCTAGAGACAGGGGAACAGCCCCAGCATTTT
d_call: TRBD1; clone_size: -; v_call: TRBV5-6; j_call: TRBJ2-1; cdr3_aa: CASSFPGQARLRQFF; cdr3_nt: TGTGCCAGCAGCTTTCCGGGACAGGCGCGTCTCCGGCAGTTCTTC
d_call: -; clone_size: -; v_call: TRBV28; j_call: TRBJ1-5; cdr3_aa: CASSDRGGYSNQPQHF; cdr3_nt: TGTGCCAGCAGTGACAGAGGCGGCTATAGCAATCAGCCCCAGCATTTT
d_call: TRBD2; clone_size: -; v_call: TRBV5-1; j_call: TRBJ2-7; cdr3_aa: CASTPSAGDYEQYF; cdr3_nt: TGCGCCAGCACCCCCTCAGCGGGGGACTACGAGCAGTACTTC
d_call: TRBD1; clone_size: -; v_call: TRBV5-6; j_call: TRBJ1-6; cdr3_aa: CASSFRDRGNSPLHF; cdr3_nt: TGTGCCAGCAGCTTTAGGGACAGGGGAAATTCACCCCTCCACTTT
d_call: TRBD2; clone_size: -; v_call: TRBV7-9; j_call: TRBJ2-1; cdr3_aa: CASSLAGSGSRGEQFF; cdr3_nt: TGTGCCAGCAGCTTAGCAGGTAGCGGGAGTCGGGGTGAGCAGTTCTTC
d_call: -; clone_size: -; v_call: TRBV18; j_call: TRBJ2-3; cdr3_aa: CASSGQGQFTDTQYF; cdr3_nt: TGTGCCAGCTCCGGCCAAGGACAGTTCACAGATACGCAGTATTTT
d_call: TRBD1; clone_size: -; v_call: TRBV2; j_call: TRBJ1-1; cdr3_aa: CASSEETGGNTEAFF; cdr3_nt: TGTGCCAGCAGTGAGGAGACAGGGGGAAACACTGAAGCTTTCTTT
d_call: -; clone_size: once; v_call: TRBV2; j_call: TRBJ1-3; cdr3_aa: CASSSDSVGNTIYF; cdr3_nt: TGTGCCAGTTCTTCAGACTCGGTGGGAAACACCATATATTTT
d_call: -; clone_size: -; v_call: TRBV5-1; j_call: TRBJ2-5; cdr3_aa: CASSLVPANQETQYF; cdr3_nt: TGCGCCAGCAGCTTGGTTCCAGCGAATCAAGAGACCCAGTACTTC
d_call: -; clone_size: -; v_call: TRBV18; j_call: TRBJ2-3; cdr3_aa: CASSPAGGLGNTQYF; cdr3_nt: TGTGCCAGCTCACCCGCAGGGGGGCTGGGGAATACGCAGTATTTT
d_call: -; clone_size: -; v_call: TRBV4-2; j_call: TRBJ1-2; cdr3_aa: CASSQSLQVANYGYTF; cdr3_nt: TGTGCCAGCAGCCAATCTCTGCAGGTGGCGAACTATGGCTACACCTTC
d_call: -; clone_size: -; v_call: TRBV21-1; j_call: TRBJ2-5; cdr3_aa: CASSKVLLLEDRGQETQYF; cdr3_nt: TGTGCCAGCAGCAAAGTCTTACTTTTAGAAGACAGGGGGCAGGAGACCCAGTACTTC
d_call: -; clone_size: -; v_call: TRBV30; j_call: TRBJ1-1; cdr3_aa: CAWVAGGRMNTEAFF; cdr3_nt: TGTGCCTGGGTGGCGGGCGGACGGATGAACACTGAAGCTTTCTTT
d_call: TRBD2; clone_size: once; v_call: TRBV6-5; j_call: TRBJ2-2; cdr3_aa: CASTGLAGAGELFF; cdr3_nt: TGTGCCAGCACCGGACTAGCGGGAGCCGGGGAGCTGTTTTTT
d_call: -; clone_size: -; v_call: TRBV9; j_call: TRBJ2-3; cdr3_aa: CASSGGTGSGTDTQYF; cdr3_nt: TGTGCCAGCAGCGGGGGAACAGGGTCGGGCACAGATACGCAGTATTTT
d_call: TRBD1; clone_size: once; v_call: TRBV11-3; j_call: TRBJ2-3; cdr3_aa: CASSQGYRTGGKADTQYF; cdr3_nt: TGTGCCAGCAGCCAAGGTTACCGGACAGGGGGTAAGGCAGATACGCAGTATTTT
d_call: TRBD1; clone_size: -; v_call: TRBV18; j_call: TRBJ2-5; cdr3_aa: CASSPKTGFKTQYF; cdr3_nt: TGTGCCAGCTCACCTAAGACAGGGTTTAAGACCCAGTACTTC
d_call: TRBD1; clone_size: -; v_call: TRBV28; j_call: TRBJ1-1; cdr3_aa: CASSPPWDRGAFF; cdr3_nt: TGTGCCAGCAGTCCCCCGTGGGACAGGGGGGCTTTCTTT
d_call: -; clone_size: -; v_call: TRBV5-1; j_call: TRBJ2-1; cdr3_aa: CASSKDIGSYNEQFF; cdr3_nt: TGCGCCAGCAGCAAAGACATCGGCTCCTACAATGAGCAGTTCTTC
d_call: -; clone_size: -; v_call: TRBV4-1; j_call: TRBJ2-3; cdr3_aa: CASSQVGRTSTDTQYF; cdr3_nt: TGCGCCAGCAGCCAAGTGGGCAGAACTTCCACAGATACGCAGTATTTT
d_call: -; clone_size: -; v_call: TRBV19; j_call: TRBJ1-2; cdr3_aa: CASSIGVDYGYTF; cdr3_nt: TGTGCCAGTAGTATCGGGGTGGACTATGGCTACACCTTC
d_call: TRBD1; clone_size: -; v_call: TRBV5-1; j_call: TRBJ1-6; cdr3_aa: CASSTTGTGGLNNSPLHF; cdr3_nt: TGCGCCAGCAGCACCACCGGGACAGGGGGCCTGAATAATTCACCCCTCCACTTT
d_call: -; clone_size: -; v_call: TRBV7-9; j_call: TRBJ1-2; cdr3_aa: CASSSQINYGYTF; cdr3_nt: TGTGCCAGCAGCTCACAGATAAACTATGGCTACACCTTC
d_call: -; clone_size: -; v_call: TRBV2; j_call: TRBJ2-3; cdr3_aa: CASYILSGRTDTQYF; cdr3_nt: TGTGCCAGCTATATTTTAAGCGGTCGCACAGATACGCAGTATTTT
d_call: TRBD1; clone_size: once; v_call: TRBV19; j_call: TRBJ1-2; cdr3_aa: CASRSGQGALYGYTF; cdr3_nt: TGTGCCAGCAGGTCCGGGCAGGGGGCCCTCTATGGCTACACCTTC
d_call: -; clone_size: -; v_call: TRBV7-3; j_call: TRBJ2-2; cdr3_aa: CASSLNGGGNTGELFF; cdr3_nt: TGTGCCAGCAGCTTAAATGGGGGCGGCAACACCGGGGAGCTGTTTTTT
d_call: -; clone_size: -; v_call: TRBV18; j_call: TRBJ2-1; cdr3_aa: CASSPRTIFNEQFF; cdr3_nt: TGTGCCAGCTCACCAAGGACAATTTTCAATGAGCAGTTCTTC
d_call: -; clone_size: -; v_call: TRBV6-5; j_call: TRBJ2-1; cdr3_aa: CASSYKRGHYNEQFF; cdr3_nt: TGTGCCAGCAGTTACAAGCGGGGACACTACAATGAGCAGTTCTTC
d_call: -; clone_size: -; v_call: TRBV28; j_call: TRBJ2-7; cdr3_aa: CASSFSRYEQYF; cdr3_nt: TGTGCCAGCAGTTTTAGCCGTTACGAGCAGTACTTC
d_call: TRBD1; clone_size: once; v_call: TRBV13; j_call: TRBJ1-1; cdr3_aa: CASSPGQAPPEAFF; cdr3_nt: TGTGCCAGCAGCCCGGGACAGGCCCCTCCGGAAGCTTTCTTT
d_call: -; clone_size: -; v_call: TRBV7-8; j_call: TRBJ2-7; cdr3_aa: CASSLAGWEREQYF; cdr3_nt: TGTGCCAGCAGCTTAGCTGGGTGGGAGCGCGAGCAGTACTTC
d_call: TRBD2; clone_size: -; v_call: TRBV19; j_call: TRBJ2-7; cdr3_aa: CASSGLANYEQYF; cdr3_nt: TGTGCCAGTAGTGGACTAGCGAACTACGAGCAGTACTTC
d_call: -; clone_size: -; v_call: TRBV6-5; j_call: TRBJ1-6; cdr3_aa: CASGDRPNSPLHF; cdr3_nt: TGTGCCAGCGGAGACAGGCCTAATTCACCCCTCCACTTT
d_call: TRBD2; clone_size: -; v_call: TRBV5-6; j_call: TRBJ2-1; cdr3_aa: CASSSYGLADNEQFF; cdr3_nt: TGTGCCAGCAGCTCCTACGGACTAGCGGACAATGAGCAGTTCTTC
d_call: TRBD1; clone_size: few; v_call: TRBV5-5; j_call: TRBJ1-1; cdr3_aa: CASSIRTGGGEAFF; cdr3_nt: TGTGCCAGCAGCATCCGAACAGGGGGTGGTGAAGCTTTCTTT
d_call: TRBD1; clone_size: -; v_call: TRBV2; j_call: TRBJ1-3; cdr3_aa: CASSPGQGKSYGNTIYF; cdr3_nt: TGTGCCAGCAGCCCGGGACAGGGGAAGTCATACGGAAACACCATATATTTT
d_call: -; clone_size: -; v_call: TRBV7-2; j_call: TRBJ1-5; cdr3_aa: CASTPRDGQPQHF; cdr3_nt: TGTGCCAGCACCCCGCGGGACGGTCAGCCCCAGCATTTT
d_call: TRBD1; clone_size: -; v_call: TRBV6-1; j_call: TRBJ1-2; cdr3_aa: CASSGTGLNYGYTF; cdr3_nt: TGTGCCAGCAGTGGGACAGGGCTAAACTATGGCTACACCTTC
d_call: -; clone_size: once; v_call: TRBV6-5; j_call: TRBJ1-1; cdr3_aa: CATSQGGVTEAFF; cdr3_nt: TGTGCCACGTCGCAGGGTGGGGTCACTGAAGCTTTCTTT
d_call: -; clone_size: -; v_call: TRBV5-1; j_call: TRBJ1-6; cdr3_aa: CASSLLPASSYNSPLHF; cdr3_nt: TGCGCCAGCAGCTTGTTACCAGCTAGCTCCTATAATTCACCCCTCCACTTT